This record concerns one TCR beta chain sequence. A second about 6 to 11 cycle PCR used barcoded and J-beta primers. TCRdb used MiXCR to reprocess the 5' RACE reads, holding one entry per CDR3 protein. The top ten hold 20% to 30% of the sample, which has some 860,000 distinct CDR3 sequences, just over 55% seen once. This sample stems from a study of blood T cells in healthy people across ages. Trimming cost V 8 bases and J 0 bases; bases outside gene matches: 4. Germline V gene lookup returns CDR1 MDHEN and CDR2 SYDVKM. CDR3 size: 14 residues. This chain joins TRBV28 and TRBJ2-1; 7 nucleotides match TRBD2. Material: blood. The sequence derives from a man in his forties in good health. In DNA, the CDR3 is TGTGCCAGCCGATCGGGGGGCTCCTACAATGAGCAGTTCTTC. Translating it yields CASRSGGSYNEQFF. The whole variable domain, remainder taken from reference TRBV28 and TRBJ2-1, is DVKVTQSSRYLVKRTGEKVFLECVQDMDHENMFWYRQDPGLGLRLIYFSYDVKMKEKGDIPEGYSVSREKKERFSLILESASTNQTSMYLCASRSGGSYNEQFFGPGTRLTVL.